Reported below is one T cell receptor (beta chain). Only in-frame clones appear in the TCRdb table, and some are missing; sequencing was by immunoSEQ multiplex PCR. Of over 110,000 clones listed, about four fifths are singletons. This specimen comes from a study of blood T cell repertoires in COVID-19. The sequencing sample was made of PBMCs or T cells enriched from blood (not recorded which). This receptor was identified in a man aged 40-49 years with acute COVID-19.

The CDR3 region has the DNA TGTGCCAGTAGTATAACAGGGGACTCACCCCTCCACTTT. This translates into CASSITGDSPLHF. The chain carries TRBV19 and TRBJ1-6; 7 bases are a match to TRBD1. Losses at the gene ends were 2 bases for V and 10 bases for J; bases not matched to a gene: 2. Germline CDR1 LNHDA, CDR2 SQIVND (reference sequence). The CDR3 spans 13 residues.